A selection of T cell receptor beta chains follows, all from one sample in a study of blood T cell repertoires in COVID-19. Sequencing was performed with immunoSEQ multiplex PCR; in TCRdb, only in-frame clones are kept and a portion is missing. The sample includes around 270,000 clones, around 87% of them seen just once. Sequenced material: peripheral blood. The receptors shown here come from a woman in her fifties or sixties with acute or convalescent COVID-19. CDR3s include the opening cysteine and the closing phenylalanine or tryptophan. Fields, in order: D gene, J gene, V gene, clone size, CDR3 protein, CDR3 DNA. D genes are given only for firm matches. The size of a clone is reported for some rows only, either as once, few or many, or as a class for expanded clones.

- TRBJ1-4 TRBV30 - CAWSVWGRGNEKLFF TGTGCCTGGAGTGTTTGGGGCAGGGGAAATGAAAAACTGTTTTTT
TRBD1 TRBJ1-3 TRBV7-2 - CATSGTASGNTIYF TGTGCCACTTCCGGGACAGCTAGTGGAAACACCATATATTTT
TRBD2 TRBJ2-5 TRBV24-1 - CATSDLVPAGEGLQETQYF TGTGCCACCAGTGATTTAGTTCCCGCGGGAGAGGGGCTCCAAGAGACCCAGTACTTC
- TRBJ2-3 TRBV30 - CAWSVAGGGTDTQYF TGTGCCTGGAGTGTCGCGGGTGGAGGCACAGATACGCAGTATTTT
- TRBJ2-1 TRBV28 - CASIETGNEQFF TGTGCCAGCATTGAGACAGGCAATGAGCAGTTCTTC
- TRBJ1-5 TRBV27 - CASSLVPGHQPQHF TGTGCCAGCAGTTTAGTCCCAGGCCATCAGCCCCAGCATTTT
- TRBJ2-7 TRBV7-9 - CASSPLVGLFEQYF TGTGCCAGCAGTCCGCTTGTTGGCCTCTTCGAGCAGTACTTC
TRBD1 TRBJ1-2 TRBV24-1 - CATSPGGGAGFGYGYTF TGTGCCACCAGTCCGGGAGGGGGCGCAGGATTTGGCTATGGCTACACCTTC
TRBD2 TRBJ2-7 TRBV5-1 - CASSLTSGTVEQYF TGCGCCAGCAGCTTGACTAGCGGGACGGTGGAGCAGTACTTC
TRBD1 TRBJ2-2 TRBV3-1/TRBV3-2 - CASSQGTGGGTGELFF TGTGCCAGCAGCCAGGGGACAGGAGGAGGCACCGGGGAGCTGTTTTTT
- TRBJ2-1 TRBV2 once CASSARRLASNEQFF TGTGCCAGCAGCGCAAGACGTCTAGCGTCCAATGAGCAGTTCTTC
- TRBJ2-7 TRBV19 few CASQKSRDFSYEQYF TGTGCCAGTCAGAAATCTCGGGACTTCTCCTACGAGCAGTACTTC
- TRBJ1-1 TRBV7-3 - CASSFTGANTEAFF TGTGCCAGCAGCTTTACAGGAGCGAACACTGAAGCTTTCTTT
- TRBJ1-6 TRBV4-1 - CASSRGRFNSPLHF TGCGCCAGCAGCCGGGGGCGTTTCAATTCACCCCTCCACTTT
- TRBJ2-7 TRBV18 - CASSQEYEQYF TGTGCCAGCTCTCAAGAGTACGAGCAGTACTTC
- TRBJ2-7 TRBV19 - CASSSRLLARSYEQYF TGTGCCAGTAGTTCCCGGCTTTTAGCGCGCTCCTACGAGCAGTACTTC
- TRBJ2-2 TRBV12-3/TRBV12-4 - CASSTQGFRELFF TGTGCCAGCAGCACACAGGGTTTTCGGGAGCTGTTTTTT
TRBD1 TRBJ1-2 TRBV7-3 - CASSPRARGLGYTF TGTGCCAGCAGCCCGAGGGCCAGGGGGCTTGGCTACACCTTC
- TRBJ1-1 TRBV30 - CAWSVIGGEAFF TGTGCCTGGAGTGTAATAGGGGGTGAAGCTTTCTTT
TRBD1 TRBJ1-5 TRBV18 - CASSPGQINQPQHF TGTGCCAGCTCACCGGGACAGATCAATCAGCCCCAGCATTTT
- TRBJ2-3 TRBV7-3 - CASSPGQLTDTQYF TGTGCCAGCAGCCCTGGACAGCTCACAGATACGCAGTATTTT
- TRBJ2-1 TRBV12-3/TRBV12-4 - CASRFSNRDEQFF TGTGCCAGCAGGTTCTCCAACAGGGATGAGCAGTTCTTC
- TRBJ2-7 TRBV11-2 - CASSSIGTTEQYF TGTGCCAGCAGCTCAATCGGGACAACCGAGCAGTACTTC
- TRBJ1-6 TRBV19 - CASTAGGSGSPLHF TGTGCCAGTACCGCGGGAGGGTCTGGTTCACCCCTCCACTTT
- TRBJ2-7 TRBV7-2 - CASSLYQANYEQYF TGTGCCAGCAGCTTATATCAGGCCAACTACGAGCAGTACTTC
- TRBJ2-2 TRBV4-2 - CASSQVQGSGELFF TGTGCCAGCAGCCAAGTCCAGGGATCCGGGGAGCTGTTTTTT
TRBD1 TRBJ2-1 TRBV7-3 - CASSVTGLGEQFF TGTGCCAGCAGCGTGACAGGGCTCGGAGAGCAGTTCTTC
- TRBJ1-6 TRBV30 - CAWSVPDRGTSPLHF TGTGCCTGGAGTGTCCCGGATAGGGGAACTTCACCCCTCCACTTT
TRBD1 TRBJ1-1 TRBV28 - CASPRTGSNTEAFF TGTGCCAGCCCCCGGACAGGGAGCAACACTGAAGCTTTCTTT
TRBD2 TRBJ2-3 TRBV3-1/TRBV3-2 - CASSGSGRDTQYF TGTGCCAGCAGTGGGTCCGGGAGGGATACGCAGTATTTT
TRBD1 TRBJ1-2 TRBV6-1 - CASSEARTGDGYTF TGTGCCAGCAGTGAAGCGCGGACAGGGGATGGCTACACCTTC
TRBD2 TRBJ2-5 TRBV4-1 - CASSQDASGGQETQYF TGCGCCAGCAGCCAAGATGCTAGCGGGGGGCAAGAGACCCAGTACTTC
TRBD2 TRBJ2-1 TRBV7-2 once CASSLSPPGLARREQFF TGTGCCAGCAGCCTCTCCCCCCCGGGACTAGCGAGACGTGAGCAGTTCTTC
- TRBJ2-5 TRBV6-5 - CASRKYDNQETQYF TGTGCCAGCAGGAAGTACGACAACCAAGAGACCCAGTACTTC
- TRBJ1-5 TRBV5-1 - CASSLGGGNQPQHF TGCGCCAGCAGCTTGGGGGGCGGTAATCAGCCCCAGCATTTT
TRBD1 TRBJ1-4 TRBV5-8 - CASSRPGTGDGEKLFF TGTGCCAGCAGCCGTCCCGGGACAGGGGATGGTGAAAAACTGTTTTTT
- TRBJ2-1 TRBV4-2 - CASSQAEGSGPHSYNEQFF TGTGCCAGCAGCCAAGCGGAAGGTAGCGGACCACATTCCTACAATGAGCAGTTCTTC
- TRBJ1-4 TRBV27 - CASSSLRATNEKLFF TGTGCCAGCAGTTCCCTCAGGGCAACTAATGAAAAACTGTTTTTT
TRBD2 TRBJ2-1 TRBV5-1 - CASSLWTSGRNNEQFF TGCGCCAGCAGCCTCTGGACTAGCGGGAGGAACAATGAGCAGTTCTTC
- TRBJ2-7 TRBV7-8 - CASWRVGAYEQYF TGTGCCAGCTGGCGGGTCGGCGCCTACGAGCAGTACTTC
- TRBJ1-2 TRBV6-2/TRBV6-3 - CASSYFRRAGYGYTF TGTGCCAGCAGTTATTTTCGGAGAGCTGGCTATGGCTACACCTTC
- TRBJ1-1 TRBV28 - CASGERDTEAFF TGTGCCAGCGGTGAGCGGGACACTGAAGCTTTCTTT
- TRBJ1-1 TRBV27 - CASSYGVGLVNTEAFF TGTGCCAGCAGTTACGGGGTTGGGTTAGTTAACACTGAAGCTTTCTTT
- TRBJ2-2 TRBV6-4 - CASSLHANTGELFF TGTGCCAGCAGCTTACACGCGAACACCGGGGAGCTGTTTTTT
TRBD1 TRBJ1-4 TRBV28 once CASSLSRGRQEKLFF TGTGCCAGCAGTTTATCCAGGGGGCGTCAGGAAAAACTGTTTTTT
- TRBJ1-2 TRBV7-9 - CASSLQGIAGQDYTF TGTGCCAGCAGCTTACAGGGGATCGCGGGCCAGGACTACACCTTC
- TRBJ1-1 TRBV18 - CASSTTQPGNTEAFF TGTGCCAGCTCTACCACCCAACCCGGGAACACTGAAGCTTTCTTT
- TRBJ2-2 TRBV5-1 - CASSTASGANTGELFF TGCGCCAGCAGCACCGCGAGCGGAGCGAACACCGGGGAGCTGTTTTTT
TRBD1 TRBJ2-5 TRBV5-1 - CASSSRDRVMGETQYF TGCGCCAGCAGCAGCCGGGACAGGGTTATGGGAGAGACCCAGTACTTC
- TRBJ1-3 TRBV7-2 - CASSLSWSSGNTIYF TGTGCCAGCAGCCTCAGTTGGAGCTCTGGAAACACCATATATTTT
TRBD1 TRBJ1-2 TRBV6-5 once CASTHQGAGGGYTF TGTGCCAGCACCCACCAGGGGGCGGGAGGGGGCTACACCTTC
- TRBJ1-3 TRBV4-1 - CASSPLPTGSGNTIYF TGCGCCAGCAGCCCCCTCCCGACAGGCTCTGGAAACACCATATATTTT
TRBD1 TRBJ2-7 TRBV4-3 - CASSLLSGQGFEQYF TGCGCCAGCAGCCTTCTCTCGGGACAGGGGTTCGAGCAGTACTTC
- TRBJ2-7 TRBV2 - CATQLDIAYEQYF TGTGCCACCCAGTTGGACATCGCCTACGAGCAGTACTTC
- TRBJ2-7 TRBV5-4 - CASSLEGTSYEQYF TGTGCCAGCAGCCTGGAAGGGACATCCTACGAGCAGTACTTC